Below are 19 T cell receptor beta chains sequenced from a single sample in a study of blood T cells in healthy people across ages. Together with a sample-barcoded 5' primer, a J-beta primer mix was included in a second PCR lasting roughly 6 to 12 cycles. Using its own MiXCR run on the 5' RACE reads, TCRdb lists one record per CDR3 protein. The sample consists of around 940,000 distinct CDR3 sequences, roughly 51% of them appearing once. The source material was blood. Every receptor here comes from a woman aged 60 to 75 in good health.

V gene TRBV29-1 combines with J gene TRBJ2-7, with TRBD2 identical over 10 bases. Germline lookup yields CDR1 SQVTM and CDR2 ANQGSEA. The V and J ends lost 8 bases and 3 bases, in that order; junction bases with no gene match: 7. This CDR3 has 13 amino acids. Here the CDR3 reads CSFQLAGLYEQYF. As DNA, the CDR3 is TGCAGCTTTCAACTAGCGGGACTCTACGAGCAGTACTTC.

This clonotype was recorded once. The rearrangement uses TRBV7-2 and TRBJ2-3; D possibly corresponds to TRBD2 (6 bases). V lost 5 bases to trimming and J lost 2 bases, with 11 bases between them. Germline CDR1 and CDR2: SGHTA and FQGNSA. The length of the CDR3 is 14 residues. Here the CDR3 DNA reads TGTGCCAGCAGCCGGGACTTCGACACAGATACGCAGTATTTT. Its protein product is CASSRDFDTDTQYF.

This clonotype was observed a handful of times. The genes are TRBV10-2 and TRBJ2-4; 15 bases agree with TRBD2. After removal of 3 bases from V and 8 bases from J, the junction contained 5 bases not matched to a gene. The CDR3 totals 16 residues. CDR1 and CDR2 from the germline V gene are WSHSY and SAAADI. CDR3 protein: CASSELGTSGRYIQYF. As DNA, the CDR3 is TGCGCCAGCAGTGAACTAGGGACTAGCGGGAGGTACATTCAGTACTTC.

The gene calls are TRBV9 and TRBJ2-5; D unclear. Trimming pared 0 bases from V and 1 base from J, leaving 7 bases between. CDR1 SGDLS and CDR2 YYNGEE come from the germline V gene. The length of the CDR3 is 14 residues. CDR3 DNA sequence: TGTGCCAGCAGCGTAGAACACGGCCAAGAGACCCAGTACTTC. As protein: CASSVEHGQETQYF.

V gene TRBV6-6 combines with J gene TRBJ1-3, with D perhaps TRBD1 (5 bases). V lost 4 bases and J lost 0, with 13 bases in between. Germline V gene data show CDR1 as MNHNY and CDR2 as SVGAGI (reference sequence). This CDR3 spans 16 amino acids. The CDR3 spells CASSSGGSSSGNTIYF. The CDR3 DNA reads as TGTGCCAGCAGTTCGGGGGGGTCGAGCTCTGGAAACACCATATATTTT.

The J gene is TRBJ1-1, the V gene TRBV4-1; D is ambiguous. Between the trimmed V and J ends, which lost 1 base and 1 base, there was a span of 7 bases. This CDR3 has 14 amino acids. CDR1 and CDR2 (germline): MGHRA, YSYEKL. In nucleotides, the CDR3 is TGCGCCAGCAGCCAAGTGACTCCGAACACTGAAGCTTTCTTT. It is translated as CASSQVTPNTEAFF.

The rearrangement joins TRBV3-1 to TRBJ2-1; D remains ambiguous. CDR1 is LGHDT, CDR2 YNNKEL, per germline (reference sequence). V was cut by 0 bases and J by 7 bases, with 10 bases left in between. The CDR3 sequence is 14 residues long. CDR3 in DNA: TGTGCCAGCAGCCAAGATCCCGCTTTTAATGAGCAGTTCTTC. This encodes CASSQDPAFNEQFF.

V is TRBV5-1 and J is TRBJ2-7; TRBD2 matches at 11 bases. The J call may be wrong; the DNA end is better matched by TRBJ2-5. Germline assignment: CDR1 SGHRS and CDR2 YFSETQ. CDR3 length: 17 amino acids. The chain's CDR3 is CASSTGIAGGPRETQYF. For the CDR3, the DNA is TGCGCCAGCAGCACGGGAATAGCGGGAGGGCCCCGGGAGACCCAGTACTTC.

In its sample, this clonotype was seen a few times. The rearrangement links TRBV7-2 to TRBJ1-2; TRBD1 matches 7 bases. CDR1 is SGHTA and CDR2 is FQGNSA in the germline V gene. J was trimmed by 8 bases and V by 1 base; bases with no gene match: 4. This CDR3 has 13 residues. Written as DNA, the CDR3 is TGTGCCAGCAGCTTAGACAGGGGTGCAGGCTACACCTTC. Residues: CASSLDRGAGYTF. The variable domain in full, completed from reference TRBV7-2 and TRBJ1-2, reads GAGVSQSPSNKVTEKGKDVELRCDPISGHTALYWYRQSLGQGLEFLIYFQGNSAPDKSGLPSDRFSAERTGGSVSTLTIQRTQQEDSAVYLCASSLDRGAGYTFGSGTRLTVV.

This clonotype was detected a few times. The CDR3 nucleotides read TGTGCCAGCAGCTTAGATCGCGCAGGGGGAACAGATACGCAGTATTTT. Translation gives CASSLDRAGGTDTQYF. The gene calls are TRBV11-2 and TRBJ2-3, with 7 bases aligning to TRBD1. Germline CDR1 is SGHAT and CDR2 is FQNNGV. The V gene end was trimmed by 0 bases and the J gene end by 3 bases; junction bases not matched to a gene: 6. The CDR3 consists of 16 residues.

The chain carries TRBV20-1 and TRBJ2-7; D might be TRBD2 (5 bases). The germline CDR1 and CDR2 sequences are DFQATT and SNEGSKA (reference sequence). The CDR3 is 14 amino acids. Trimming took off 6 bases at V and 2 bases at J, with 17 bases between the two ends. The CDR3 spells CSAVAPSSTYEQYF. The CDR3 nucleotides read TGCAGTGCCGTAGCCCCTAGCTCAACCTACGAGCAGTACTTC.

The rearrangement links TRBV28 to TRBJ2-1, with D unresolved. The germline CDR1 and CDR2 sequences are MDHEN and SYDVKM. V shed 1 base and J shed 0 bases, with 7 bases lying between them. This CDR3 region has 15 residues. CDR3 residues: CASSLSPASYNEQFF. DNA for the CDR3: TGTGCCAGCAGTTTATCACCGGCCTCCTACAATGAGCAGTTCTTC. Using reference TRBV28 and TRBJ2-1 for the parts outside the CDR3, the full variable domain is DVKVTQSSRYLVKRTGEKVFLECVQDMDHENMFWYRQDPGLGLRLIYFSYDVKMKEKGDIPEGYSVSREKKERFSLILESASTNQTSMYLCASSLSPASYNEQFFGPGTRLTVL.

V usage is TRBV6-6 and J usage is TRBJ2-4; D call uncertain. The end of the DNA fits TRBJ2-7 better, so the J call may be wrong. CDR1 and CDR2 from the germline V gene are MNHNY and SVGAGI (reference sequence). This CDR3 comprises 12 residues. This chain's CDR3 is CASSYGSHEQYF. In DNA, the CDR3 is TGTGCCAGCAGTTACGGCAGCCACGAGCAGTACTTC.

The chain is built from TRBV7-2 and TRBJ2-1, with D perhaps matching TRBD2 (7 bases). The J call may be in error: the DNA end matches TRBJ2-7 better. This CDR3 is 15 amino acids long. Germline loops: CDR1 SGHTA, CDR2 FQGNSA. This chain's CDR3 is CASSSRGARGNEQYF. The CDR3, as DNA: TGTGCCAGCAGCTCTCGGGGGGCAAGAGGCAATGAGCAGTACTTC.

CDR3 protein: CASSPTAGLRLDTQYF. CDR3 bases: TGTGCCAGCAGCCCTACGGCGGGACTTAGGTTGGATACGCAGTATTTT. The rearrangement links TRBV7-9 to TRBJ2-3, with a weak D call TRBD2 (6 bases). Germline CDR1 SEHNR, CDR2 FQNEAQ (reference sequence). Trimming cost V 5 bases and J 6 bases, with 21 bases left between them. The CDR3 is 16 amino acids.

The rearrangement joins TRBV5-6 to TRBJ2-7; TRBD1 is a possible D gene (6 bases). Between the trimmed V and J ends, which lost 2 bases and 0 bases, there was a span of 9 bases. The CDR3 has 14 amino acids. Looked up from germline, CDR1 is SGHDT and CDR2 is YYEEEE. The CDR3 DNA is TGTGCCAGCAGCTTAGGGGACAACTCCTACGAGCAGTACTTC. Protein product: CASSLGDNSYEQYF.

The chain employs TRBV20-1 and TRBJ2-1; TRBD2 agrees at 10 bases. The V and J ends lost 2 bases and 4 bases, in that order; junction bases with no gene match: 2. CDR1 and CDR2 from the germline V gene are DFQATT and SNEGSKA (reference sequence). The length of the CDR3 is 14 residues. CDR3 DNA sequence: TGCAGTGCTAGACTAGCGGGAGATTACAATGAGCAGTTCTTC. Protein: CSARLAGDYNEQFF.

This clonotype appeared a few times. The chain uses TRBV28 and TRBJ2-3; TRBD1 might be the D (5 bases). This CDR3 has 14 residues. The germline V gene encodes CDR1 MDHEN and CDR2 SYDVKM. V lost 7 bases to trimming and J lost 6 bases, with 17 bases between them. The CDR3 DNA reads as TGTGCCAGCACCCAACTCCAAGGGGCGGATACGCAGTATTTT. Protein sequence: CASTQLQGADTQYF.

The DNA of the CDR3 is TGTGCCAGCAGCCCCTATTACCGGGACAGGGAGGGAGAGGACTATGGCTACACCTTC. Translating gives CASSPYYRDREGEDYGYTF. The V and J genes are TRBV5-5 and TRBJ1-2; 9 nucleotides match TRBD1. The V gene's germline CDR1 is SGHKS and CDR2 YYEKEE (reference sequence). This CDR3 contains 19 residues. J gave up 3 bases and V 4 bases, and 19 bases lay outside the gene matches.